The T cell receptor beta chain described here comes from a study of T cells in tuberculosis. Chain pairing is unknown; alpha and beta were sequenced separately. This table comes from immunoSEQ multiplex PCR, and its TCRdb copy is limited to in-frame clones, with some not included. The sample has approximately 60,000 clones, about four fifths seen once. Trimming removed 4 bases from V and 2 bases from J, with 3 bases in between. The CDR3 covers 12 residues. Looked up from germline, CDR1 is LNHDA and CDR2 is SQIVND (reference sequence). Thawed, overnight-rested PBMC were stained with GMM-loaded CD1B tetramer, viability dye and anti-CD3, then sorted. C32 glucose monomycolate from Rhodococcus equi was loaded onto the CD1B tetramers. From each donor, roughly 99,000 tetramer-negative cells were sorted.

Sequencing was performed on CD1b-GMM tetramer-negative cells sorted from PBMCs. The TCR comes from an adult woman with latent tuberculosis. This chain joins TRBV19 and TRBJ2-1; no clear D gene. CDR3 sequence: CASSSAYNEQFF. CDR3 coding DNA: TGTGCCAGTAGTAGCGCCTACAATGAGCAGTTCTTC.